Listed here is a single TCR beta chain. The data were taken from a study of blood T cell repertoires in COVID-19. Study background: Acute and convalescent COVID-19 specimens originated in the United States, Italy and Spain. From T cells, B-cell-depleted T cells, or PBMCs came the material, which was cDNA or gDNA.

Authors' data handling: Estimation of nucleated cell counts was performed using reference gene primer amplification. The assay was immunoSEQ multiplex PCR, and TCRdb's table has in-frame clones only and misses some. V and J calls and clone size come straight from that table; D and trimming were deduced from the DNA. The profile shows around 700,000 clones, 85% to 90% of them singletons. This CDR3 has 15 residues. V lost 3 bases to trimming and J lost 8 bases; unmatched junction nucleotides: 6. Germline V lookup: CDR1 MNHNS, CDR2 SASEGT. This TCR was sampled from a woman under 30 with acute or convalescent COVID-19. This chain uses TRBV6-1 with TRBJ1-6; 8 nucleotides agree with TRBD1. Source material: peripheral blood. CDR3 in DNA: TGTGCCAGCAGTGAGACAGGGGTCATTGATTCACCCCTCCACTTT. It specifies CASSETGVIDSPLHF.